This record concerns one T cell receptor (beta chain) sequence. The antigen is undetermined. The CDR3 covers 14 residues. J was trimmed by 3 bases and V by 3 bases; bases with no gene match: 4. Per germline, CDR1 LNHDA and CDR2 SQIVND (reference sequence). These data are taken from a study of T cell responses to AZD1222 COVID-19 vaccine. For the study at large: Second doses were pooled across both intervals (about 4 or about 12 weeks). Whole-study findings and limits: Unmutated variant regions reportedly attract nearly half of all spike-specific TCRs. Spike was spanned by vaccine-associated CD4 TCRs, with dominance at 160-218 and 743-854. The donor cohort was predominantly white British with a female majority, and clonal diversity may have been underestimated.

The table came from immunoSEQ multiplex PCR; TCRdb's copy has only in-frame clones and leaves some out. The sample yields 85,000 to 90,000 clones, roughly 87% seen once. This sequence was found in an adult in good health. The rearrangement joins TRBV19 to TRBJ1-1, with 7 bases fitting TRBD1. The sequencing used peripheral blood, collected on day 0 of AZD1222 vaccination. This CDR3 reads CASSILDRDTEAFF. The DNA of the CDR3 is TGTGCCAGTAGTATCTTAGACAGGGACACTGAAGCTTTCTTT.